Detailed here is one T cell receptor (beta chain). The sample is drawn from a study of blood T cell repertoires in COVID-19. As processed by the authors: Reference gene primer amplification gave estimated nucleated cell counts. Profiling relied on immunoSEQ multiplex PCR, and the TCRdb table lists in-frame clones only, not all of them. That table gives V, J and clone size, and the DNA gave D and trimming. The sample records 250,000 to 300,000 clones, roughly 85% being singletons. The V gene's germline CDR1 is KGHSH and CDR2 LQKENI. The CDR3 runs to 15 residues. The germline V and J ends were trimmed by 3 bases and 0 bases, with 11 bases remaining between them.

The rearrangement joins TRBV18 to TRBJ1-2; the D gene is possibly TRBD1 (6 bases). The TCR was taken from a man in his forties or fifties with active or convalescent COVID-19. The specimen was peripheral blood. CDR3 in DNA: TGTGCCAGCTCACCTAGGACAGACGCTAACTATGGCTACACCTTC. Protein sequence: CASSPRTDANYGYTF.